This TCR beta chain was obtained from a study of metastatic and nonmetastatic thyroid tumors. This clone is medium-sized. Patients were all untreated before their thyroid surgery. Using MiXCR, TCRdb reanalyzed the PCR reads. The sample shows tens of thousands of clones, around 20% of them seen only once. What was sequenced was blood. The receptor was derived from a female donor with papillary thyroid cancer or a benign thyroid nodule (not recorded which). Some clones in this sample may be carry-over from other donors' samples.

The CDR3 region is CASSGSWGPPRGEQYF. As DNA, the CDR3 is TGTGCCAGCAGTGGAAGTTGGGGGCCACCCCGGGGGGAGCAGTACTTC. This chain connects TRBV6-1 to TRBJ2-7; D may correspond to TRBD1 or TRBD2 (6 bases each). The CDR3 is made up of 16 amino acids. CDR1 MNHNS and CDR2 SASEGT come from the germline V gene. The germline V and J ends were trimmed by 4 bases and 7 bases, with 23 bases remaining between them.